This T cell receptor (beta chain) was observed in a study of blood T cell repertoires in COVID-19. Study as a whole: Both acute and convalescent COVID-19 samples were obtained from the United States, Italy and Spain. Sources were T cells, B-cell-depleted T cells, or PBMCs; the material itself was cDNA or gDNA.

V dropped 8 bases and J dropped 0 bases, with 11 bases sitting between them. The CDR3 consists of 14 residues. Germline CDR1 is SNHLY and CDR2 is FYNNEI. In the authors' methods: Amplified reference gene primers provided the basis for estimating nucleated cell counts. Sequencing was performed with immunoSEQ multiplex PCR; in TCRdb, only in-frame clones are kept and a portion is missing. The V and J calls and clone size were taken over from that table, and D and trimming were inferred from the DNA. The table includes some 370,000 clones, around 90% detected once. V gene TRBV2 combines with J gene TRBJ1-3, with D hard to call. The receptor comes from a man between 18 and 29 years old with active or convalescent COVID-19. The sample consisted of peripheral blood. CDR3 amino acids: CASYRPSSGNTIYF. The CDR3 nucleotides are TGTGCCAGCTACCGCCCCAGCTCTGGAAACACCATATATTTT.